Following are 11 T cell receptor beta chains from one sample sequenced in a study of technical replicates of blood from a handful of donors. Sequenced by immunoSEQ multiplex PCR; TCRdb stores in-frame clones only, minus some. The data contain some 87,000 clones, around nine tenths of them singletons. Sequencing used T cells isolated from PBMCs. The receptors originated from a human donor in good health.

The rearrangement links TRBV30 to TRBJ2-3; 8 bases align to TRBD1. J gave up 3 bases and V 6 bases, and 8 bases lay outside the gene matches. Germline CDR1 GTSNPN, CDR2 SVGIG (reference sequence). The CDR3 is 14 residues long. The CDR3 bases are TGTGCCTGCACCGGGACAGGAGTAACAGATACGCAGTATTTT. Translation: CACTGTGVTDTQYF.

The chain carries TRBV18 and TRBJ2-7; D is ambiguous. Trimming shortened V by 2 bases and J by 1 base, and 12 bases separated the two germline ends. This CDR3 has 15 amino acids. In germline, CDR1 is KGHSH, CDR2 LQKENI. The chain's CDR3 is CASSPIRDTSYEQYF. The CDR3, as DNA: TGTGCCAGCTCACCAATCCGAGACACTTCCTACGAGCAGTACTTC.

This clone is a singleton in its sample. The CDR3 loop is CSVKTGSPEAFF. The CDR3 region has the DNA TGCAGCGTGAAAACAGGGTCTCCTGAAGCTTTCTTT. The chain links TRBV29-1 to TRBJ1-1, with D possibly TRBD1 on 6 matching bases. Germline values: CDR1 SQVTM, CDR2 ANQGSEA. V was shortened by 6 bases and J by 6 bases, with 14 bases between the two germline ends. This CDR3 spans 12 amino acids.

The V gene is TRBV19, the J gene TRBJ2-7, with TRBD1 as a possible D gene (5 bases). Trimming took off 9 bases at V and 1 base at J, with 7 bases between the two ends. The CDR3 extends over 11 amino acids. The germline V gene has CDR1 LNHDA and CDR2 SQIVND (reference sequence). The CDR3 loop reads CASAGSYEQYF. CDR3 in DNA: TGTGCCAGCGCAGGGTCCTACGAGCAGTACTTC. Full variable domain (outside the CDR3, taken from reference TRBV19 and TRBJ2-7): DGGITQSPKYLFRKEGQNVTLSCEQNLNHDAMYWYRQDPGQGLRLIYYSQIVNDFQKGDIAEGYSVSREKKESFPLTVTSAQKNPTAFYLCASAGSYEQYFGPGTRLTVT.

CDR3 loop: CASSAPRGDRGHRQYF. CDR3 nucleotide sequence: TGTGCCAGCAGCGCCCCCCGAGGGGACAGGGGGCATAGGCAGTACTTC. V is TRBV9 and J is TRBJ2-7; 12 bases align to TRBD1. Germline trimming cut 3 bases from V and 9 bases from J; bases unmatched to any gene: 13. The germline CDR1 and CDR2 sequences are SGDLS and YYNGEE. There are 16 residues in the CDR3.

This chain connects TRBV4-1 to TRBJ2-7, with D possibly matching TRBD1 (6 bases). This CDR3 is 12 amino acids long. V lost 3 bases and J lost 3, with 6 bases in between. Germline-derived CDR1 and CDR2 are MGHRA and YSYEKL. The CDR3 loop reads CASSHRGYEQYF. The DNA for the CDR3 is TGCGCCAGCAGCCACAGGGGCTACGAGCAGTACTTC.

This rearrangement joins TRBV25-1 to TRBJ1-2; TRBD1 matches at 7 bases. The length of the CDR3 is 13 residues. Looked up from germline, CDR1 is MGHDK and CDR2 is SYGVNS. V lost 3 bases to trimming and J lost 3 bases; unmatched junction nucleotides: 1. CDR3 sequence (DNA): TGTGCCAGCAGTGAGGGACAGTACTATGGCTACACCTTC. It encodes CASSEGQYYGYTF.

The chain couples TRBV7-8 to TRBJ2-7, with TRBD2 matching over 7 bases. Trimming at V came to 4 bases and at J to 3 bases, leaving 3 bases not matched to a gene. CDR1 and CDR2 from the germline V gene are SGHVS and FQNEAQ. The CDR3 extends over 13 amino acids. CDR3 in amino acids: CASSSRTSYEQYF. CDR3 bases: TGTGCCAGCAGCTCCAGGACTAGCTACGAGCAGTACTTC.

V gene TRBV15 combines with J gene TRBJ2-2, with D possibly being TRBD2 (5 bases). Germline loops: CDR1 LNHNV, CDR2 YYDKDF (reference sequence). The CDR3 length is 16 residues. V dropped 0 bases and J dropped 4 bases, with 12 bases sitting between them. The CDR3 DNA follows: TGTGCCACCAGCAGAGATTATGGGAGTCCCACCGGGGAGCTGTTTTTT. This codes for CATSRDYGSPTGELFF.

The V call is TRBV28, the J call TRBJ1-2; 9 bases are a match to TRBD1. Germline assignment: CDR1 MDHEN and CDR2 SYDVKM. V trimming: 3 bases; J trimming: 9 bases; junction bases outside the gene matches: 2. This CDR3 is 12 amino acids long. The CDR3 spells CASSLGTGSYTF. The CDR3 DNA sequence: TGTGCCAGCAGTTTGGGGACAGGGAGCTACACCTTC.

In this sample, this clone turned up once. The chain employs TRBV27 and TRBJ1-3; 7 bases align to TRBD1. The CDR3 runs to 15 residues. The germline CDR1 and CDR2 sequences are MNHEY and SMNVEV (reference sequence). With V trimmed by 4 bases and J by 2 bases, 5 bases remained unmatched. The CDR3 region has the DNA TGTGCCAGCAGTTCAGGGGGTTTGGCTGGAAACACCATATATTTT. Translation: CASSSGGLAGNTIYF.